This entry lists 23 T cell receptor beta chains sequenced from one sample in a study of T cell responses to AZD1222 COVID-19 vaccine. TCRdb keeps only in-frame clones here, not all; method: immunoSEQ multiplex PCR. The data hold about 150,000 clones, with around 88% observed a single time. The sequencing used peripheral blood, collected on day 0 of MenACWY control vaccination. The origin of the receptors is an adult in good health.

The rearrangement links TRBV28 to TRBJ2-1, with TRBD2 identical over 8 bases. Germline CDR1 and CDR2: MDHEN and SYDVKM. The length of the CDR3 is 15 residues. Trimming removed 6 bases from V and 6 bases from J; junction bases left unmatched: 10. CDR3 coding DNA: TGTGCCAGCAGCAGAAGCGGGAGTATTGCCAATGAGCAGTTCTTC. It translates to CASSRSGSIANEQFF.

The V and J genes are TRBV11-2 and TRBJ1-1; D perhaps matches TRBD1 (5 bases). Trimming pared 2 bases from V and 8 bases from J, leaving 9 bases between. Germline V gene data show CDR1 as SGHAT and CDR2 as FQNNGV. There are 12 residues in the CDR3. The CDR3 spells CASSLIGDEAFF. Here the CDR3 DNA reads TGTGCCAGCAGCTTAATCGGGGACGAAGCTTTCTTT.

J is TRBJ1-6 and V is TRBV5-4; D possibly corresponds to TRBD1 (5 bases). The CDR3 is 13 amino acids. Trimming took off 9 bases at V and 7 bases at J, with 14 bases between the two ends. The germline V gene has CDR1 SGHNT and CDR2 YYREEE (reference sequence). The chain's CDR3 is CATRDSINSPLHF. In DNA form, the CDR3 reads TGTGCCACCCGGGACTCTATAAATTCACCCCTCCACTTT.

The V call is TRBV15, the J call TRBJ1-2; 7 positions agree with TRBD1. From germline, CDR1 is LNHNV and CDR2 YYDKDF (reference sequence). V was clipped by 1 base and J by 8 bases; unmatched bases: 10. This CDR3 is 15 amino acids long. The CDR3 here is CATSRVRDRLGGYTF. The CDR3 coding sequence is TGTGCCACCAGCAGAGTTCGGGACAGACTGGGGGGCTACACCTTC.

V and J are TRBV24-1 and TRBJ2-6; the D gene is possibly TRBD1 (5 bases). There are 17 residues in the CDR3. The V and J ends lost 5 bases and 0 bases respectively, with 13 bases between them. Germline V CDR1 and CDR2: KGHDR, SFDVKD. CDR3 amino acids: CATSGDSIYSGANVLTF. The CDR3 DNA reads TGTGCCACCAGTGGTGACAGCATCTACTCTGGGGCCAACGTCCTGACTTTC.

CDR3 DNA: TGTGCCAGTACCCGGACACGCAATAATTCACCCCTCCACTTT. It codes for CASTRTRNNSPLHF. The chain is built from TRBV19 and TRBJ1-6; possibly TRBD1 for D (5 bases). V lost 7 bases and J 5 bases, leaving 12 bases between the germline ends. The CDR3 extends over 14 amino acids. From germline, CDR1 is LNHDA and CDR2 SQIVND (reference sequence).

The chain links TRBV29-1 to TRBJ1-1; TRBD1 agrees at 7 bases. CDR3 length: 13 amino acids. Looked up from germline, CDR1 is SQVTM and CDR2 is ANQGSEA. The DNA of the CDR3 is TGCCAAAGTACAGGGGACGTGAACACTGAAGCTTTCTTT. As protein: CQSTGDVNTEAFF.

The DNA of the CDR3 is TGTGCCAGCAGTCTCCGGGACAGAGGCTCCTACGAGCAGTACTTC. Its protein is CASSLRDRGSYEQYF. The chain uses TRBV27 and TRBJ2-7; TRBD1 aligns across 7 bases. Germline CDR1 MNHEY, CDR2 SMNVEV (reference sequence). This CDR3 has 15 residues. V lost 5 bases, J lost 0 bases, and 7 bases stayed unmatched.

This chain's CDR3 is CASSKDRGTEKLFF. The CDR3 nucleotides read TGTGCCAGTAGTAAGGACAGGGGGACTGAAAAACTGTTTTTT. The rearrangement links TRBV19 to TRBJ1-4, with 10 bases aligning to TRBD1. Per germline, CDR1 LNHDA and CDR2 SQIVND (reference sequence). J was trimmed by 7 bases and V by 4 bases; bases with no gene match: 3. CDR3 length: 14 amino acids.

The V gene is TRBV5-6, the J gene TRBJ1-5, with 9 nucleotides matching TRBD1. Per the germline V gene, CDR1 is SGHDT and CDR2 is YYEEEE. The CDR3 has 14 amino acids. The V and J ends lost 2 bases and 11 bases, in that order; junction bases with no gene match: 8. In nucleotides, the CDR3 is TGTGCCAGCAGCTTCCGGGACAGGGCCGGGTCCCAGCATTTT. Its protein is CASSFRDRAGSQHF.

The gene calls are TRBV7-2 and TRBJ1-5; D not certain. Trimming took 1 base from V and 3 from J, leaving 7 bases between them. There are 14 residues in the CDR3. Germline CDR1 and CDR2: SGHTA and FQGNSA. The CDR3 DNA is TGTGCCAGCAGCTTAGATAGTAACAATCAGCCCCAGCATTTT. This gives the protein CASSLDSNNQPQHF. Supplemented by reference TRBV7-2 and TRBJ1-5, the full variable domain reads GAGVSQSPSNKVTEKGKDVELRCDPISGHTALYWYRQSLGQGLEFLIYFQGNSAPDKSGLPSDRFSAERTGGSVSTLTIQRTQQEDSAVYLCASSLDSNNQPQHFGDGTRLSIL.

The chain links TRBV7-9 to TRBJ2-1; 16 bases map to TRBD2. Germline V lookup: CDR1 SEHNR, CDR2 FQNEAQ (reference sequence). J gave up 10 bases and V 6 bases, and 12 bases lay outside the gene matches. CDR3 length: 17 residues. The CDR3 coding sequence is TGTGCCAGCAGATACCCCGGGACTAGCGGGAGGGCCGGGGAGCAGTTCTTC. Translated, it gives CASRYPGTSGRAGEQFF.

This clone was picked up one time. The gene calls are TRBV14 and TRBJ2-1; D assignment may be TRBD1 or TRBD2 (6 bases each). Germline-derived CDR1 and CDR2 are SGHDN and FVKESK. V was shortened by 4 bases and J by 0 bases, with 19 bases between the two germline ends. This CDR3 has 18 residues. The CDR3 region has the DNA TGTGCCAGCAGCCCGGGGACCGGGGGACATATCTCCTACAATGAGCAGTTCTTC. This translates into CASSPGTGGHISYNEQFF.

This sequence joins TRBV7-8 and TRBJ2-7, with unresolved D. Germline V gives CDR1 SGHVS, CDR2 FQNEAQ. The germline V and J ends were trimmed by 1 base and 2 bases, with 15 bases remaining between them. CDR3 length: 16 amino acids. CDR3 amino acids: CASSLEGRNSAYEQYF. CDR3 nucleotide sequence: TGTGCCAGCAGCTTAGAGGGTCGTAATTCGGCCTACGAGCAGTACTTC. The full variable domain, rest sourced from reference TRBV7-8 and TRBJ2-7, is GAGVSQSPRYKVAKRGQDVALRCDPISGHVSLFWYQQALGQGPEFLTYFQNEAQLDKSGLPSDRFFAERPEGSVSTLKIQRTQQEDSAVYLCASSLEGRNSAYEQYFGPGTRLTVT.

The chain is built from TRBV12-3 or TRBV12-4 and TRBJ1-5; D not resolved. The CDR3 length is 13 residues. The V gene lost 6 bases and the J gene lost 3 bases, with 9 bases spanning the gap. CDR3 loop: CASSFQVNQPQHF. CDR3 nucleotide sequence: TGTGCCAGCAGCTTCCAAGTCAATCAGCCCCAGCATTTT.

The chain joins TRBV6-5 to TRBJ1-2, with D perhaps matching TRBD1 (6 bases). V was trimmed by 0 bases and J by 3 bases, leaving 8 bases between them. This CDR3 contains 14 residues. CDR1 is MNHEY, CDR2 SVGAGI, per germline. The CDR3 sequence: CASSYSQGYYGYTF. The CDR3, as DNA: TGTGCCAGCAGTTACTCGCAGGGGTACTATGGCTACACCTTC.

The rearrangement joins TRBV2 to TRBJ2-7; a weak D match, TRBD1 (5 bases). Trimming left V 3 bases short and J 2 bases short, with 8 bases between. Per germline, CDR1 SNHLY and CDR2 FYNNEI. The CDR3 contains 13 residues. DNA of the CDR3: TGTGCCAGCAGTGAGGCAGGGCCCTACGAGCAGTACTTC. Protein sequence: CASSEAGPYEQYF.

This chain joins TRBV21-1 and TRBJ2-2; the DNA was not used to check the table's D call, TRBD2. TRBV21-1 counts as a pseudogene. The CDR3 loop spans 18 amino acids. For the CDR3, the DNA is TGTGCCAGCAGCAACCCTAGCGGGAGACGCCACCAGGTCGGGGAGCTGTTTTTT. It yields the protein CASSNPSGRRHQVGELFF.

J is TRBJ2-1 and V is TRBV4-3; 8 bases fit TRBD1. This CDR3 is 15 amino acids long. Trimming took 6 bases from V and 4 from J; bases not matched to a gene: 8. Germline V gives CDR1 LGHNA, CDR2 YSLEER. CDR3 region: CASSSGQGRYNEQFF. Here the CDR3 DNA reads TGCGCCAGCAGTTCCGGACAGGGCCGATACAATGAGCAGTTCTTC.

The chain uses TRBV5-1 and TRBJ1-2; possible D gene TRBD1, 6 bases. V shed 4 bases and J shed 7 bases, with 11 bases lying between them. CDR1 is SGHRS and CDR2 is YFSETQ in the germline V gene. This CDR3 comprises 12 residues. The CDR3 DNA reads TGCGCCAGCAGCGACCTAGGGGGTGGCTACACCTTC. Protein product: CASSDLGGGYTF.

The genes are TRBV4-3 and TRBJ2-1; D gene unclear. The V gene lost 5 bases and the J gene lost 6 bases, with 17 bases spanning the gap. Germline CDR1 LGHNA, CDR2 YSLEER. The CDR3 extends over 15 amino acids. CDR3 bases: TGCGCCAGCAGCTCCTTTTTTGCCGGGCGCAATGAGCAGTTCTTC. It is translated as CASSSFFAGRNEQFF.

The chain joins TRBV30 to TRBJ2-7; D unclear. CDR3 length equals 12 residues. The V gene lost 2 bases and the J gene lost 1 base, with 6 bases spanning the gap. From germline, CDR1 is GTSNPN and CDR2 SVGIG (reference sequence). The CDR3 DNA is TGTGCCTGGAGTAAACTTTCCTACGAGCAGTACTTC. Translated, it gives CAWSKLSYEQYF.

This clone was observed once. V gene TRBV15 combines with J gene TRBJ2-3, with TRBD2 identical over 8 bases. This CDR3 spans 15 amino acids. The V gene end was trimmed by 1 base and the J gene end by 1 base; junction bases not matched to a gene: 1. Looked up from germline, CDR1 is LNHNV and CDR2 is YYDKDF (reference sequence). Here the CDR3 reads CATSRVREGTDTQYF. CDR3 bases: TGTGCCACCAGCAGAGTGCGGGAGGGCACAGATACGCAGTATTTT.